The source of this T cell receptor (beta chain) is a study of PD-1 blockade in classical Hodgkin lymphoma. Study-wide results and caveats: Similar baseline diversity was found in complete responders and newly diagnosed patients. Unlike CD8+ TCR diversity, which did not rise significantly by C4D1, CD4+ TCR diversity did. Individuals initiating nivolumab under 1 year after ASCT were excluded.

TCRdb's table, derived via immunoSEQ multiplex PCR, lists solely in-frame clones and lacks some. This table holds over 60,000 clones, about two thirds found once. Remarks on this clone: The target antigen is unknown.

Patients all relapsed after autologous stem cell transplantation, and there was variation in brentuximab vedotin exposure. This CDR3 spans 13 amino acids. The trim removed 6 bases at V and 6 bases at J, leaving 8 bases unmatched. CDR1 and CDR2 from the germline V gene are MNHEY and SVGAGI. This sample comprised peripheral blood mononuclear cells (PBMCs), obtained before the second cycle of nivolumab. The chain joins TRBV6-5 to TRBJ2-7; 7 bases are shared with TRBD1. The receptor comes from a human donor with classical Hodgkin lymphoma. CDR3 loop: CASRSTGTAEQYF. CDR3 DNA sequence: TGTGCCAGCAGGTCCACCGGGACAGCCGAGCAGTACTTC.